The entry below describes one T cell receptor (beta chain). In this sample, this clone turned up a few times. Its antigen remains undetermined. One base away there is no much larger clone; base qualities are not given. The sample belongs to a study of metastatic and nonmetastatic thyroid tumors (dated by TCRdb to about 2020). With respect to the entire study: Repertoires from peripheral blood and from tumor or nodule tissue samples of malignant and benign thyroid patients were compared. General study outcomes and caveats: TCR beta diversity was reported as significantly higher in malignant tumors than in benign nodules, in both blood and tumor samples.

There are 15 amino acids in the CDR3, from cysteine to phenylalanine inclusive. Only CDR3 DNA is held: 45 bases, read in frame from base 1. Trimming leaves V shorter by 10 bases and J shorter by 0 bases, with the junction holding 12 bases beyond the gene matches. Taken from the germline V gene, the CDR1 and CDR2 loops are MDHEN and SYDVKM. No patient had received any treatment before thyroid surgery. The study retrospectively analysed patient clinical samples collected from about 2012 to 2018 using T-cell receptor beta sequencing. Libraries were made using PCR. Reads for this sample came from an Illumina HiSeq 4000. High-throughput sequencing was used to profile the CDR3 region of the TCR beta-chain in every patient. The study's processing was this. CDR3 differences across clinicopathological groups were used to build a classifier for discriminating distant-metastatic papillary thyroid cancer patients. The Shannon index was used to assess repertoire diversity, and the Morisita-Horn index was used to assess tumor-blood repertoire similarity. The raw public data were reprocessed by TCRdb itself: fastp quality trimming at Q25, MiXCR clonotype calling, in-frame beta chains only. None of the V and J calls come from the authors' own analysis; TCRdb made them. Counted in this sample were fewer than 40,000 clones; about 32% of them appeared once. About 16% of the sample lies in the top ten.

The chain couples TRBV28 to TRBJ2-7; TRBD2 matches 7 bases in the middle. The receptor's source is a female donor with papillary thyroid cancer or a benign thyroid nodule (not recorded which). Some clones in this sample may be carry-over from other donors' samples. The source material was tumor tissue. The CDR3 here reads CATLTSGIASYEQYF. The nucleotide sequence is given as TGTGCCACCCTAACGAGCGGGATCGCCTCCTACGAGCAGTACTTC.